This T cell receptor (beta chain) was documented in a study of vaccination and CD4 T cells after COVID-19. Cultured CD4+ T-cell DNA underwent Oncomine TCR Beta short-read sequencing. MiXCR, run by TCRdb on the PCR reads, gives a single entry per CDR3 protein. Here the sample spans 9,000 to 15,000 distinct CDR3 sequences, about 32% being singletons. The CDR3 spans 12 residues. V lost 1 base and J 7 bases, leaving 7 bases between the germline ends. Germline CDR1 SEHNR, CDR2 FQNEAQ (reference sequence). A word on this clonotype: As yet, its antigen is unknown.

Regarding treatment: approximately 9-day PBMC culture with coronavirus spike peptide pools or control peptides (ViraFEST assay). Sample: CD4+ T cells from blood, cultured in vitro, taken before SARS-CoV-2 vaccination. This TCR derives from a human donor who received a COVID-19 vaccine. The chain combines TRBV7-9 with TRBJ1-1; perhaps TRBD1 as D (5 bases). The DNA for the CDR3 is TGTGCCAGCAGCTTAGGGGGGGTTGAAGCTTTCTTT. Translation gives CASSLGGVEAFF.